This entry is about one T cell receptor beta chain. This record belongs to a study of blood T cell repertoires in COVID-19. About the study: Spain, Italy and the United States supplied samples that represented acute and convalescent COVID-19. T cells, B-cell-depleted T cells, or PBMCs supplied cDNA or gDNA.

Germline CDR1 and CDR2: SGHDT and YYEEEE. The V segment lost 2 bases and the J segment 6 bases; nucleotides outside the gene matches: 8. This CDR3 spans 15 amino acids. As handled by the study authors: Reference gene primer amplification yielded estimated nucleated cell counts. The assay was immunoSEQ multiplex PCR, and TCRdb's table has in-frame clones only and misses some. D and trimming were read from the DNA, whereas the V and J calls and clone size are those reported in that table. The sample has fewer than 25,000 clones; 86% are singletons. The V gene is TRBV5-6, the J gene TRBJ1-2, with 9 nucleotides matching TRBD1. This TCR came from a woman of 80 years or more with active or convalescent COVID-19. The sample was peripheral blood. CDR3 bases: TGTGCCAGCAGCTTCCCTCGAGGACAGGGGAATGGCTACACCTTC. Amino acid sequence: CASSFPRGQGNGYTF.